This paragraph covers one T cell receptor (beta chain) sequence. CDR1 LNHNV and CDR2 YYDKDF come from the germline V gene (reference sequence). Trimming removed 5 bases from V and 4 bases from J, with 14 bases in between. The CDR3 runs to 14 residues. TCRdb's table, derived via immunoSEQ multiplex PCR, lists solely in-frame clones and lacks some. Of about 48,000 clones in the sample, about nine tenths are singletons; the top ten hold 6% to 7%. The data belong to a study of OX40 agonist ivuxolimab in advanced cancers. The clonotype originates from an adult with an advanced solid tumor such as melanoma, head and neck, liver or kidney cancer. The specimen comprised CD4+ or CD8+ T cells sorted from blood, sampled in a trial of the OX40 agonist ivuxolimab. The rearrangement links TRBV15 to TRBJ1-1, with D maybe TRBD1 (5 bases). The CDR3 spells CATSGRTLATEAFF. As DNA, the CDR3 is TGTGCCACCAGCGGTAGGACATTGGCCACTGAAGCTTTCTTT.